What follows are 20 T cell receptor beta chains derived from one specimen sequenced in a study of blood T cell repertoires in COVID-19. The repertoire was sequenced with immunoSEQ multiplex PCR; TCRdb's copy has only in-frame clones and lacks some. The sample lists roughly 130,000 clones, 80% to 90% seen once, with about 2.5% in the top ten. Sequencing input: PBMCs or T cells enriched from blood (not recorded which). These receptors were obtained from a woman in her 50s who had recovered from COVID-19.

The DNA of the CDR3 is TGTGCCTGGAGTGAGGGGACAGCCGCGATATTCTATGGCTACACCTTC. Its protein product is CAWSEGTAAIFYGYTF. This chain links TRBV30 with TRBJ1-2, with 7 nucleotides matching TRBD1. Unmatched junction bases numbered 12, after V lost 1 base and J lost 4 bases. The CDR3 length is 16 residues. Germline CDR1 GTSNPN, CDR2 SVGIG (reference sequence).

This clone occurred a few times. The V and J genes are TRBV6-5 and TRBJ1-5; 7 bases are shared with TRBD1. The length of the CDR3 is 13 residues. Per germline, CDR1 MNHEY and CDR2 SVGAGI. The J segment lost 7 bases and the V segment lost 6 bases, leaving 6 bases of the junction unmatched. Here the CDR3 DNA reads TGTGCCAGCAGCGCAAACAGGGGACAGCCCCAGCATTTT. Translation gives CASSANRGQPQHF.

The CDR3 loop is CASSLTTGFQETQYF. The CDR3 coding sequence is TGTGCCAGCAGCCTGACGACAGGGTTCCAAGAGACCCAGTACTTC. The J gene is TRBJ2-5, the V gene TRBV7-9; 7 nucleotides line up with TRBD1. The germline gives CDR1 SEHNR, CDR2 FQNEAQ (reference sequence). The J segment lost 1 base and the V segment lost 5 bases, leaving 7 bases of the junction unmatched. This CDR3 is built from 15 residues.

The chain links TRBV9 to TRBJ1-2, with D unresolved. The CDR3 runs to 15 residues. V lost 3 bases, J lost 6 bases, and 18 bases lay in between. CDR1 and CDR2 (germline): SGDLS, YYNGEE. The CDR3, as DNA: TGTGCCAGCAGCGCAATTAGGACGGGGTCGGATGGCTACACCTTC. This sequence encodes CASSAIRTGSDGYTF.

The rearrangement links TRBV2 to TRBJ2-1; D may be TRBD1 (5 bases). With 4 bases removed from V and 10 bases from J, the gap between germline ends came to 14 bases. From germline, CDR1 is SNHLY and CDR2 FYNNEI. CDR3 length: 13 amino acids. The CDR3 protein is CASSGDGAREQFF. Here the CDR3 DNA reads TGTGCCAGCAGTGGAGATGGGGCCCGGGAGCAGTTCTTC.

The genes are TRBV5-1 and TRBJ1-3, with D tentatively TRBD1 (5 bases). The CDR3 runs 15 residues. Trimming left V 4 bases short and J 0 bases short, with 11 bases between. Germline loops: CDR1 SGHRS, CDR2 YFSETQ. The chain's CDR3 is CASSPPDNSGNTIYF. Written as DNA, the CDR3 is TGCGCCAGCAGCCCTCCGGACAACTCTGGAAACACCATATATTTT. Full variable domain (remainder filled in from reference TRBV5-1 and TRBJ1-3): KAGVTQTPRYLIKTRGQQVTLSCSPISGHRSVSWYQQTPGQGLQFLFEYFSETQRNKGNFPGRFSGRQFSNSRSEMNVSTLELGDSALYLCASSPPDNSGNTIYFGEGSWLTVV.

The rearrangement uses TRBV2 and TRBJ2-7; perhaps TRBD1 as D (5 bases). Trimming removed 8 bases from V and 4 bases from J, with 21 bases in between. Germline V lookup: CDR1 SNHLY, CDR2 FYNNEI. The CDR3 length is 15 residues. The CDR3 loop is CASLDNPLYLYEQYF. The DNA of the CDR3 is TGTGCCAGCTTGGACAATCCCCTTTACCTTTACGAGCAGTACTTC.

This sequence joins TRBV5-1 and TRBJ1-1; 10 bases line up with TRBD1. CDR3 size: 14 residues. V dropped 0 bases and J dropped 10; count of bases not matched to a gene: 6. CDR1 and CDR2 from the germline V gene are SGHRS and YFSETQ. CDR3 nucleotides: TGCGCCAGCAGCTTGGGACAGGGGGCATCGGGAGCTTTCTTT. This gives the protein CASSLGQGASGAFF.

The chain links TRBV10-3 to TRBJ2-3; D gene uncertain. V lost 0 bases and J lost 1, with 5 bases in between. The CDR3 has 14 residues. The germline CDR1 and CDR2 sequences are ENHRY and SYGVKD. CDR3 DNA sequence: TGTGCCATCAGTGAGTCCACGGGCACAGATACGCAGTATTTT. This gives the protein CAISESTGTDTQYF.

The rearrangement links TRBV14 to TRBJ2-3, with 7 bases aligning to TRBD1. The J segment lost 4 bases and the V segment lost 5 bases, leaving 3 bases of the junction unmatched. The length of the CDR3 is 13 residues. In germline, CDR1 is SGHDN, CDR2 FVKESK. CDR3 amino acids: CASSSTGADTQYF. The CDR3 bases are TGTGCCAGCAGCTCCACAGGGGCAGATACGCAGTATTTT.

This rearrangement joins TRBV5-4 to TRBJ1-4, with a possible D match to TRBD1 (5 bases). Germline V lookup: CDR1 SGHNT, CDR2 YYREEE (reference sequence). V was pared by 0 bases and J by 7 bases, with 7 bases between. There are 13 residues in the CDR3. CDR3 loop: CASSLEGAEKLFF. The CDR3 coding sequence is TGTGCCAGCAGCTTGGAAGGGGCTGAAAAACTGTTTTTT. The whole variable domain, remainder taken from reference TRBV5-4 and TRBJ1-4, is ETGVTQSPTHLIKTRGQQVTLRCSSQSGHNTVSWYQQALGQGPQFIFQYYREEENGRGNFPPRFSGLQFPNYSSELNVNALELDDSALYLCASSLEGAEKLFFGSGTQLSVL.

The V gene is TRBV14, the J gene TRBJ2-5; 8 bases align to TRBD2. This CDR3 has 17 amino acids. Per germline, CDR1 SGHDN and CDR2 FVKESK. J gave up 5 bases and V 0 bases, and 11 bases lay outside the gene matches. The CDR3 nucleotides are TGTGCCAGCAGCCAAGATAGCATAGCGGGGTTGGGGGAGACCCAGTACTTC. Its translation: CASSQDSIAGLGETQYF. Full variable domain (rest looked up from reference TRBV14 and TRBJ2-5): EAGVTQFPSHSVIEKGQTVTLRCDPISGHDNLYWYRRVMGKEIKFLLHFVKESKQDESGMPNNRFLAERTGGTYSTLKVQPAELEDSGVYFCASSQDSIAGLGETQYFGPGTRLLVL.

The chain carries TRBV13 and TRBJ2-5, with D possibly TRBD2 on 5 matching bases. The CDR3 sequence is 14 residues long. Germline V gene sequence: CDR1 PRHDT, CDR2 FYEKMQ (reference sequence). Trimming pared 5 bases from V and 2 bases from J, leaving 12 bases between. The CDR3 region is CASSQRLQQETQYF. The CDR3 DNA sequence: TGTGCCAGCAGCCAAAGACTACAACAAGAGACCCAGTACTTC.

The chain couples TRBV5-4 to TRBJ1-3; TRBD1 aligns across 7 bases. Germline V gives CDR1 SGHNT, CDR2 YYREEE (reference sequence). V gave up 4 bases and J gave up 0 bases; unmatched junction bases: 10. This CDR3 region has 17 residues. Here the CDR3 DNA reads TGTGCCAGCAGCCCGGGTAGGGGGCAGCTCTCTGGAAACACCATATATTTT. It codes for CASSPGRGQLSGNTIYF. Variable domain in full (rest from reference TRBV5-4 and TRBJ1-3): ETGVTQSPTHLIKTRGQQVTLRCSSQSGHNTVSWYQQALGQGPQFIFQYYREEENGRGNFPPRFSGLQFPNYSSELNVNALELDDSALYLCASSPGRGQLSGNTIYFGEGSWLTVV.

This clone turned up a few times. V and J are TRBV2 and TRBJ1-1; no clear D. This CDR3 has 13 residues. Trimming removed 4 bases at V and 6 bases at J, with 12 bases between. CDR1 is SNHLY and CDR2 is FYNNEI in the germline V gene. This CDR3 reads CASSVEGTAEAFF. DNA of the CDR3: TGTGCCAGCAGTGTAGAGGGTACGGCTGAAGCTTTCTTT.

V usage is TRBV2 and J usage is TRBJ1-1; the match to TRBD1 covers 7 bases. Trimming cost V 6 bases and J 3 bases; bases outside gene matches: 7. The CDR3 is made up of 14 amino acids. Germline V gene sequence: CDR1 SNHLY, CDR2 FYNNEI. CDR3 sequence reads: CASSYRGLYTEAFF. Here the CDR3 DNA reads TGTGCCAGCAGCTACAGGGGCCTTTACACTGAAGCTTTCTTT. Full variable domain (remainder filled in from reference TRBV2 and TRBJ1-1): EPEVTQTPSHQVTQMGQEVILRCVPISNHLYFYWYRQILGQKVEFLVSFYNNEISEKSEIFDDQFSVERPDGSNFTLKIRSTKLEDSAMYFCASSYRGLYTEAFFGQGTRLTVV.

This clone was counted between two and nine times. V is TRBV10-1 and J is TRBJ2-5, with 9 bases identical to TRBD2. The V and J ends lost 6 bases and 5 bases, in that order; junction bases with no gene match: 13. There are 16 residues in the CDR3. The germline CDR1 and CDR2 sequences are WNHNN and SYGVQD (reference sequence). This chain's CDR3 is CASSLGSGGRGETQYF. CDR3 DNA sequence: TGCGCCAGCAGCCTGGGTAGCGGGGGCCGGGGTGAGACCCAGTACTTC.

This sequence joins TRBV5-4 and TRBJ2-3; D is possibly TRBD1 (6 bases). This CDR3 has 14 residues. Germline values: CDR1 SGHNT, CDR2 YYREEE (reference sequence). V was shortened by 4 bases and J by 0 bases, with 9 bases between the two germline ends. The chain's CDR3 is CASSIDRSTDTQYF. CDR3 bases: TGTGCCAGCAGCATAGACAGGAGCACAGATACGCAGTATTTT.

The chain recombines TRBV5-1 with TRBJ2-1; a possible D gene is TRBD2 (6 bases). Trimming stripped 2 bases from V and 0 bases from J, with 9 bases between. Germline CDR1 reads SGHRS; CDR2 reads YFSETQ. The CDR3 is 15 amino acids. CDR3 bases: TGCGCCAGCAGCTTTTTGCGGGACTCCTACAATGAGCAGTTCTTC. As protein: CASSFLRDSYNEQFF.

The genes are TRBV27 and TRBJ2-3; 10 bases are a match to TRBD2. The junction had 11 bases not matched to a gene; V was cut back by 3 bases and J by 5 bases. The CDR3 length is 17 residues. Germline V gene sequence: CDR1 MNHEY, CDR2 SMNVEV (reference sequence). The CDR3 loop reads CASSFSPSGGVGDTQYF. As DNA, the CDR3 is TGTGCCAGCAGTTTCTCCCCCAGCGGGGGGGTCGGAGATACGCAGTATTTT.